These T cell receptor beta chains were read from a single sample in a study of T cell changes during pregnancy in multiple sclerosis. Profiled with immunoSEQ multiplex PCR; TCRdb holds only in-frame clones, not every one. This table holds 70,000 or so clones, around 90% found once. Material: CD4+ T cells from peripheral blood mononuclear cells, obtained after pregnancy. The receptors were gathered from a female donor with multiple sclerosis, enrolled in a pregnancy study. Each CDR3 is given with its conserved first and last residue. D genes are given only for firm matches. Size tells how often a clone was seen (once, few, many) or the class of an expanded clone, and some rows leave it out.

>.|TRBV18|.|TRBJ2-5
TGTGCCAGCTCATTGACAGGGACGGGGGCCTCACAAGAGACCCAGTACTTC
CASSLTGTGASQETQYF
>.|TRBV5-1|.|TRBJ2-3
TGCGCCAGCAGCTCCGTAGTGTCAGATACGCAGTATTTT
CASSSVVSDTQYF
>few|TRBV28|.|TRBJ2-3
TGTGCCAGCAGTCCCCCATCGGGGTCTAGCACAGATACGCAGTATTTT
CASSPPSGSSTDTQYF
>.|TRBV19|TRBD1|TRBJ2-5
TGTGCCAGTAGTTCCGGGGACAGTAAAGAGACCCAGTACTTC
CASSSGDSKETQYF
>.|TRBV7-9|TRBD1|TRBJ2-2
TGTGCCAGCAGCCGGACAGGGGTGAGCACCGGGGAGCTGTTTTTT
CASSRTGVSTGELFF
>.|TRBV30|.|TRBJ1-5
TGTGCCTGGAGCGGGGGAGGGGGCAATCAGCCCCAGCATTTT
CAWSGGGGNQPQHF
>.|TRBV28|.|TRBJ2-7
TGTGCCAGCAGGGGGATGGGGGGAGCCGACGAGCAGTACTTC
CASRGMGGADEQYF
>.|TRBV9|TRBD1|TRBJ2-1
TGTGCCAGCAGCGTAGTGGGTTGGGGGACAGATGAGCAGTTCTTC
CASSVVGWGTDEQFF
>.|TRBV2|.|TRBJ2-6
TGTGCCAGCAGCGCGGGGGGGGCCAACGTCCTGACTTTC
CASSAGGANVLTF
>.|TRBV10-3|TRBD2|TRBJ2-5
TGTGCCATCAGGGCCGGGACTACCGTACAAGAGACCCAGTACTTC
CAIRAGTTVQETQYF
>.|TRBV5-6|.|TRBJ2-7
TGTGCCAGCAGCTTACACCCGGTCGGGACCTACGAGCAGTACTTC
CASSLHPVGTYEQYF
>.|TRBV27|.|TRBJ1-5
TGTGCCAGCAGGAGCAGCGTAAGCAATCAGCCCCAGCATTTT
CASRSSVSNQPQHF
>once|TRBV7-3|TRBD2|TRBJ2-3
TGTGCCAGCAGCCAGATAGCGGGACACACAGATACGCAGTATTTT
CASSQIAGHTDTQYF
>.|TRBV27|.|TRBJ2-2
TGTGCCAGCAGAGACAGTACCTGGGACACCGGGGAGCTGTTTTTT
CASRDSTWDTGELFF
>.|TRBV7-2|TRBD1|TRBJ1-6
TGTGCCAGCAGCTTAGCAGGGACAGGGAATATTTCACCCCTCCACTTT
CASSLAGTGNISPLHF
>.|TRBV5-8|.|TRBJ1-5
TGTGCCAGCAGTCAGGGTACTAGCAATCAGCCCCAGCATTTT
CASSQGTSNQPQHF
>.|TRBV19|TRBD2|TRBJ2-3
TGTGCCAGTAATGGGCTAGCGGGAGATACGCAGTATTTT
CASNGLAGDTQYF
>.|TRBV5-4|TRBD1|TRBJ2-7
TGTGCCAGCAGCCTAAAGGGACAGGGCACCTACGAGCAGTACTTC
CASSLKGQGTYEQYF
>.|TRBV2|TRBD2|TRBJ2-1
TGTGCCAGCAGCCGGACTAGCGGGACGATTAATGAGCAGTTCTTC
CASSRTSGTINEQFF
>.|TRBV5-8|TRBD1|TRBJ2-3
TGTGCCAGCAGTCGGGACAGCTCAACAGATACGCAGTATTTT
CASSRDSSTDTQYF
>.|TRBV28|TRBD1|TRBJ2-7
TGTGCCAGCAGCTCCCAGGGGGACCCACCCTACGAGCAGTACTTC
CASSSQGDPPYEQYF
>.|TRBV29-1|TRBD1|TRBJ1-3
TGCAGCGTTGCGGGACAGGGGGGCGACACCATATATTTT
CSVAGQGGDTIYF
>once|TRBV6-1|TRBD2|TRBJ2-5
TGTGCCAGCAGTGAAGCGTTAGCGGGGGGGAGGACGGAGACCCAGTACTTC
CASSEALAGGRTETQYF
>.|TRBV7-2|TRBD2|TRBJ2-7
TGTGCCAGCAGCTCCAGCGGGGGGGGAGCCTACGAGCAGTACTTC
CASSSSGGGAYEQYF
>.|TRBV19|TRBD2|TRBJ2-7
TGTGCCAGTAGTTCCCGACTAAGCGGGGTCTACGAGCAGTACTTC
CASSSRLSGVYEQYF
>once|TRBV30|TRBD1|TRBJ1-3
TGTGCCTGGAGTCTCGCAAACCCGACAGGGGGCGGCACCATATATTTT
CAWSLANPTGGGTIYF
>.|TRBV30|.|TRBJ1-2
TGTGCCTGGAGAAGTCGGGGGGCTAACTATGGCTACACCTTC
CAWRSRGANYGYTF
>.|TRBV28|TRBD1|TRBJ2-7
TGTGCCAGCAGCTCAACCGGGACAGGGGGGATTTACGAGCAGTACTTC
CASSSTGTGGIYEQYF
>.|TRBV28|.|TRBJ1-5
TGTGCCAGCAGGCAGGTCCGGAATCAGCCCCAGCATTTT
CASRQVRNQPQHF
>.|TRBV5-1|.|TRBJ2-2
TGCGCCAGCAGCTTTATGGGAGAGACGAACACCGGGGAGCTGTTTTTT
CASSFMGETNTGELFF
>many|TRBV7-2|TRBD1|TRBJ1-1
TGTGCCAGCAGCCTACAGGGGGCCGGCACTGAAGCTTTCTTT
CASSLQGAGTEAFF
>once|TRBV19|TRBD1|TRBJ2-2
TGTGCCAGTAGTGGGACAGGCGACACCGGGGAGCTGTTTTTT
CASSGTGDTGELFF
>.|TRBV5-1|.|TRBJ2-7
TGCGCCAGCAGCTTGGGTCAGGGGAGCGAGCAGTACTTC
CASSLGQGSEQYF
>.|TRBV19|.|TRBJ2-1
TGTGCCAGTAGTATCCGACAGGGAGGCTCCAATGAGCAGTTCTTC
CASSIRQGGSNEQFF
>.|TRBV18|.|TRBJ1-2
TGTGCCAGCTCACCGATGCTGGGGGGGAACTATGGCTACACCTTC
CASSPMLGGNYGYTF
>.|TRBV5-4|TRBD1|TRBJ1-1
TGTGCCAGCAGCCCCCAGACAGGGTTGGACACTGAAGCTTTCTTT
CASSPQTGLDTEAFF
>once|TRBV5-6|TRBD1|TRBJ1-2
TGTGCCAGCTCCCTGGACAGGGGCTATGGCTACACCTTC
CASSLDRGYGYTF
>.|TRBV7-2|TRBD2|TRBJ2-2
TGTGCCAGCAGCTCCCCTAGCGGGGGGGCCCCCGGGGAGCTGTTTTTT
CASSSPSGGAPGELFF
>.|TRBV19|.|TRBJ2-7
TGTGCCAGTAGTACCAACCGGGACACGTTGTACGAGCAGTACTTC
CASSTNRDTLYEQYF
>.|TRBV9|TRBD2|TRBJ2-1
TGTGCCAGCAGCGTATTCAGCGGGGGGGCGTCGTACAATGAGCAGTTCTTC
CASSVFSGGASYNEQFF
>.|TRBV5-6|.|TRBJ2-2
TGTGCCAGCAGCAAGGACAGGAACACCGGGGAGCTGTTTTTT
CASSKDRNTGELFF
>.|TRBV5-1|TRBD1|TRBJ1-1
TGCGCCAGTCGATTTTCCGGGACAGCGAACACTGAAGCTTTCTTT
CASRFSGTANTEAFF
>.|TRBV5-5|.|TRBJ2-2
TGTGCCAGCAGCAGGAACAGGGATGCGAACACCGGGGAGCTGTTTTTT
CASSRNRDANTGELFF
>.|TRBV18|.|TRBJ1-5
TGTGCCAGCTCCGGACAGAATAGCAATCAGCCCCAGCATTTT
CASSGQNSNQPQHF
>.|TRBV30|.|TRBJ1-1
TGTGCCTGGTCTATAGGCGGCGGGACTGAAGCTTTCTTT
CAWSIGGGTEAFF
>.|TRBV27|TRBD2|TRBJ2-4
TGTGCCAGCAGCGCGGGGGTTGCCAAAAACATTCAGTACTTC
CASSAGVAKNIQYF
>.|TRBV19|TRBD1|TRBJ1-3
TGTGCCAGTACTCCGCTCTCCGGGACAGAAGGTGCTGGAAACACCATATATTTT
CASTPLSGTEGAGNTIYF
>.|TRBV7-6|.|TRBJ1-6
TGTGCCAGCAGCTTACGGCAGGATAATTCACCCCTCCACTTT
CASSLRQDNSPLHF
>.|TRBV7-9|TRBD1|TRBJ2-3
TGTGCCAGCAGCCTGGGACAGTCCACAGATACGCAGTATTTT
CASSLGQSTDTQYF
>.|TRBV5-6|TRBD1|TRBJ1-2
TGTGCCAGCAGCTTGGTTTCGACAGGGGGGAACTATGGCTACACCTTC
CASSLVSTGGNYGYTF
>.|TRBV4-2|TRBD1|TRBJ2-1
TGTGCCAGCAGCCCGTCCGGGACAGCCCTAAACAATGAGCAGTTCTTC
CASSPSGTALNNEQFF
>.|TRBV5-6|TRBD2|TRBJ2-1
TGTGCCAGCAGCTTCGTCGGGAGGGCCACCAATGAGCAGTTCTTC
CASSFVGRATNEQFF
>.|TRBV5-4|.|TRBJ1-6
TGTGCCAGCAGCTTGTCGAGATCCAATAATTCACCCCTCCACTTT
CASSLSRSNNSPLHF
>.|TRBV5-8|.|TRBJ2-7
TGTGCCAGCAGGTTACCCGGGGTGGGATCCTACGAGCAGTACTTC
CASRLPGVGSYEQYF
>.|TRBV29-1|.|TRBJ1-2
TGCAGCGTTGTGAATGTGGGGGGGCCTCAAGATGGCTACACCTTC
CSVVNVGGPQDGYTF
>.|TRBV7-6|TRBD2|TRBJ2-5
TGTGCCAGCAGCCCCCGACTAGCGGGGGGGCAGGAGACCCAGTACTTC
CASSPRLAGGQETQYF
>.|TRBV5-8|.|TRBJ1-6
TGTGCCAGCAGCTTGGACCCCCGGGGTAATTCACCCCTCCACTTT
CASSLDPRGNSPLHF